These 6 T cell receptor beta chains were sequenced from one sample in a study of cytomegalovirus exposure and HLA in healthy donors. Primers included in the PCR were 60 Vbeta and 13 Jbeta primers. Repertoires were generated with immunoSEQ multiplex PCR, while TCRdb's copy carries only in-frame clones and drops some. The data contain approximately 190,000 clones, about 80% of them seen just once; the ten biggest clones take up approximately 2%. The sequenced sample consisted of PBMCs. The source of these receptors is a woman younger than 35 in good health and CMV-seropositive.

The V and J genes are TRBV6-1 and TRBJ2-7, with 7 bases fitting TRBD1. The trim removed 6 bases at V and 5 bases at J, leaving 7 bases unmatched. The CDR3 extends over 13 amino acids. Per germline, CDR1 MNHNS and CDR2 SASEGT. The CDR3 DNA reads TGTGCCAGCAGGAGCTCAGGGGGAAACGAGCAGTACTTC. It codes for CASRSSGGNEQYF.

The V gene is TRBV5-6, the J gene TRBJ2-7; 11 bases fit TRBD1. Per germline, CDR1 SGHDT and CDR2 YYEEEE. The CDR3 is made up of 15 amino acids. Trimming took 4 bases from V and 8 from J; bases not matched to a gene: 11. The CDR3 spells CASSGWTGGAGKQYF. Here the CDR3 DNA reads TGTGCCAGCAGCGGTTGGACAGGGGGCGCTGGCAAGCAGTACTTC.

The V call is TRBV28, the J call TRBJ1-5; a possible D gene is TRBD1 (6 bases). Looked up from germline, CDR1 is MDHEN and CDR2 is SYDVKM. This CDR3 is built from 12 residues. The V gene lost 4 bases and the J gene lost 16 bases, with 17 bases spanning the gap. CDR3 DNA sequence: TGTGCCAGCAGTTCGGATTGGACAGCCAAACATTTT. Translated, it gives CASSSDWTAKHF.

The genes are TRBV6-1 and TRBJ1-5, with TRBD1 matching 10 bases. V was clipped by 2 bases and J by 5 bases; unmatched bases: 3. The V gene's germline CDR1 is MNHNS and CDR2 SASEGT. The CDR3 covers 15 residues. The chain's CDR3 is CASSEWGQGYQPQHF. In DNA, the CDR3 is TGTGCCAGCAGTGAATGGGGACAGGGGTATCAGCCCCAGCATTTT.

This clone was seen only a few times. The chain couples TRBV27 to TRBJ2-7; 9 positions agree with TRBD1. The CDR3 length is 15 residues. The germline gives CDR1 MNHEY, CDR2 SMNVEV (reference sequence). V shed 6 bases, J shed 3 bases, and the junction held 9 bases outside the gene matches. The CDR3 protein is CASSRLGTGLYEQYF. Written as DNA, the CDR3 is TGTGCCAGCAGCCGGTTGGGGACAGGGCTCTACGAGCAGTACTTC.

This clone was seen only once. The chain has TRBV6-5 and TRBJ1-2, with TRBD1 matching over 9 bases. CDR3 length: 15 amino acids. V lost 4 bases and J lost 7; bases outside the gene matches: 10. Germline V gives CDR1 MNHEY, CDR2 SVGAGI. CDR3 sequence (DNA): TGTGCCAGCAGTTGGGGGGGACAGGGAATAGGTGGCTACACCTTC. This sequence encodes CASSWGGQGIGGYTF.